The clone carrying this T cell receptor beta chain appeared a single time. Its antigen is currently unknown. A mixed TRB-A/B primer pool amplified rearranged TRB by multiplex touch-down PCR. Via MiXCR, TCRdb re-called the multiplex PCR reads, giving one row per CDR3 protein. Of under 2,000 distinct CDR3 sequences listed, around 20% were seen once; the top ten hold 65% to 70%. TCR beta rearrangements were amplified from peripheral blood genomic DNA. The source of the sample is a study of T cell repertoires in aging, cancer and after chemotherapy. Study summary: Patients with glioblastoma brain tumors were sampled before and after temozolomide-based therapy.

Study findings and constraints: Rebound thymic output was suggested by rising median generation probability during chemotherapy in each cancer cohort.

V dropped 7 bases and J dropped 5; count of bases not matched to a gene: 11. CDR1 MDHEN and CDR2 SYDVKM come from the germline V gene. The CDR3 consists of 15 residues. The specimen sequenced was blood. The TCR comes from a human donor with a solid tumor. The chain recombines TRBV28 with TRBJ1-2, with 9 bases identical to TRBD1. The CDR3 DNA follows: TGTGCCAGCATCCGACAGGGGGTCGCTACATATGGCTACACCTTC. This translates into CASIRQGVATYGYTF.